The 16 T cell receptor beta chains reported below all come from one sample, sequenced in a study of T cell clonotyping in hematopoietic cell transplantation. TCRdb's copy holds only in-frame clones and misses some; the assay was immunoSEQ multiplex PCR. The sample shows more than 10,000 clones, about four fifths of them seen only once. Sequenced here: PBMCs, sampled 100 days after allogeneic stem cell transplant. These TCRs come from a female patient in her 40s who had an allogeneic stem cell transplant from a related donor, so T cells may come from the graft donor. Some clones in this sample may be carry-over from other donors' samples.

The J gene is TRBJ1-3, the V gene TRBV5-1; D perhaps matches TRBD1 (6 bases). V was trimmed by 4 bases and J by 2 bases, leaving 10 bases between them. Germline lookup yields CDR1 SGHRS and CDR2 YFSETQ. The CDR3 spans 14 residues. DNA of the CDR3: TGCGCCAGCAGCCAGGGGCCTGCTGGAAACACCATATATTTT. It codes for CASSQGPAGNTIYF. Combining the CDR3 with reference TRBV5-1 and TRBJ1-3 gives the whole variable domain KAGVTQTPRYLIKTRGQQVTLSCSPISGHRSVSWYQQTPGQGLQFLFEYFSETQRNKGNFPGRFSGRQFSNSRSEMNVSTLELGDSALYLCASSQGPAGNTIYFGEGSWLTVV.

This clone was observed a handful of times. This chain joins TRBV6-6 and TRBJ2-2; D remains ambiguous. Trimming removed 2 bases at V and 1 base at J, with 8 bases between. This CDR3 region has 15 residues. Germline V lookup: CDR1 MNHNY, CDR2 SVGAGI (reference sequence). As DNA, the CDR3 is TGTGCCAGCAGTTACAACAGCCAGAACACCGGGGAGCTGTTTTTT. Translated, it gives CASSYNSQNTGELFF.

The chain recombines TRBV7-2 with TRBJ2-7, with D possibly being TRBD1 (6 bases). Germline loops: CDR1 SGHTA, CDR2 FQGNSA. This CDR3 has 12 amino acids. Trimming shortened V by 4 bases and J by 6 bases, and 10 bases separated the two germline ends. The chain's CDR3 is CASSSQGIEQYF. The CDR3 bases are TGTGCCAGCAGCTCTCAGGGGATCGAGCAGTACTTC.

The rearrangement links TRBV2 to TRBJ1-5, with D uncertain. The CDR3 has 15 residues. Germline values: CDR1 SNHLY, CDR2 FYNNEI. V was cut by 5 bases and J by 7 bases, with 18 bases left in between. In DNA, the CDR3 is TGTGCCAGCAGTCGCGACATTGGGGTTGGACAGCCCCAGCATTTT. Protein: CASSRDIGVGQPQHF. Combining the CDR3 with reference TRBV2 and TRBJ1-5 gives the whole variable domain EPEVTQTPSHQVTQMGQEVILRCVPISNHLYFYWYRQILGQKVEFLVSFYNNEISEKSEIFDDQFSVERPDGSNFTLKIRSTKLEDSAMYFCASSRDIGVGQPQHFGDGTRLSIL.

This clone showed up just a few times. The rearrangement links TRBV4-1 to TRBJ1-1; the D is unclear. Germline CDR1 reads MGHRA; CDR2 reads YSYEKL. V lost 0 bases to trimming and J lost 7 bases, with 3 bases between them. The CDR3 spans 11 residues. The CDR3 nucleotides read TGCGCCAGCAGCCAAGACAGTGAAGCTTTCTTT. It is translated as CASSQDSEAFF.

V usage is TRBV30 and J usage is TRBJ2-2; 12 positions match TRBD2. V shed 3 bases and J 5 bases; nucleotides not matched to a gene: 1. The CDR3 has 14 residues. Germline assignment: CDR1 GTSNPN and CDR2 SVGIG (reference sequence). In DNA form, the CDR3 reads TGTGCCTGGAGGCTAGCGGGGGGGACCGGGGAGCTGTTTTTT. Translating it yields CAWRLAGGTGELFF.

This rearrangement joins TRBV11-2 to TRBJ1-1, with TRBD1 identical over 8 bases. Trimming removed 4 bases from V and 4 bases from J; junction bases left unmatched: 5. The germline gives CDR1 SGHAT, CDR2 FQNNGV. This CDR3 spans 14 amino acids. The CDR3 DNA is TGTGCCAGCAGCTGCCGACAGGGGACCACTGAAGCTTTCTTT. It encodes CASSCRQGTTEAFF.

This chain connects TRBV30 to TRBJ2-3, with TRBD2 matching 12 bases. The CDR3 loop spans 16 amino acids. Germline V lookup: CDR1 GTSNPN, CDR2 SVGIG (reference sequence). Trimming cost V 1 base and J 6 bases; bases outside gene matches: 8. CDR3 sequence: CAWSGTGTSGWDTQYF. The DNA for the CDR3 is TGTGCCTGGAGTGGGACCGGGACTAGCGGGTGGGATACGCAGTATTTT.

The rearrangement joins TRBV6-5 to TRBJ2-2; D unclear. Trimming left V 6 bases short and J 0 bases short, with 8 bases between. Looked up from germline, CDR1 is MNHEY and CDR2 is SVGAGI. The CDR3 has 14 residues. The CDR3 DNA sequence: TGTGCCAGCAGATATACAGCGAACACCGGGGAGCTGTTTTTT. Residues: CASRYTANTGELFF.

V gene TRBV2 combines with J gene TRBJ1-2, with 9 bases aligning to TRBD1. The trim removed 9 bases at V and 8 bases at J, leaving 10 bases unmatched. Per germline, CDR1 SNHLY and CDR2 FYNNEI. The CDR3 loop spans 13 amino acids. The CDR3 protein is CASSPWTGDGYTF. Here the CDR3 DNA reads TGTGCCAGTTCCCCTTGGACAGGGGACGGCTACACCTTC.

The V call is TRBV19, the J call TRBJ1-5; D is perhaps TRBD1 (6 bases). The CDR3 is made up of 16 amino acids. CDR1 is LNHDA and CDR2 is SQIVND in the germline V gene (reference sequence). V was shortened by 0 bases and J by 6 bases, with 15 bases between the two germline ends. The CDR3, as DNA: TGTGCCAGTAGTATAGACTCCGGGGGGGGCGGTCAGCCCCAGCATTTT. This sequence encodes CASSIDSGGGGQPQHF.

This chain uses TRBV11-2 with TRBJ2-7, with D possibly being TRBD1 (7 bases). From germline, CDR1 is SGHAT and CDR2 FQNNGV. Trimming shortened V by 0 bases and J by 4 bases, and 13 bases separated the two germline ends. The CDR3 sequence is 15 residues long. DNA for the CDR3: TGTGCCAGCAGCTTAGATCGCGGGACAGTGTACGAGCAGTACTTC. Its protein is CASSLDRGTVYEQYF.

This chain links TRBV14 with TRBJ2-5, with D maybe TRBD1 (6 bases). Germline CDR1 SGHDN, CDR2 FVKESK. There are 17 residues in the CDR3. Trimming shortened V by 1 base and J by 5 bases, and 20 bases separated the two germline ends. The CDR3 DNA follows: TGTGCCAGCAGCCAAGGAGAAATTTGGGGGCGGCAGGAGACCCAGTACTTC. It is translated as CASSQGEIWGRQETQYF.

This clone was observed a few times. The chain employs TRBV2 and TRBJ1-2; D gene uncertain. V lost 1 base to trimming and J lost 7 bases, with 4 bases between them. Germline V gene sequence: CDR1 SNHLY, CDR2 FYNNEI. The CDR3 length is 11 residues. The CDR3 nucleotides read TGTGCCAGCAGTGAAGTCGGTGGCTACACCTTC. It is translated as CASSEVGGYTF.

This chain uses TRBV30 with TRBJ1-1, with TRBD1 identical over 8 bases. With 3 bases clipped from V and 9 bases from J, the junction kept 9 bases outside the gene matches. Germline assignment: CDR1 GTSNPN and CDR2 SVGIG (reference sequence). The CDR3 runs 13 residues. The CDR3 nucleotides are TGTGCCTGGAGCAAAAGACAGGGGTTACAAGCTTTCTTT. This sequence encodes CAWSKRQGLQAFF.

The chain links TRBV25-1 to TRBJ2-7; D might be TRBD1 or TRBD2, each matching 5 bases. The CDR3 loop spans 11 amino acids. Germline V gene sequence: CDR1 MGHDK, CDR2 SYGVNS. Trimming cost V 6 bases and J 5 bases, with 8 bases left between them. The CDR3 DNA is TGTGCCAGCAGCCGAGGGGACGAGCAGTACTTC. Encoded protein: CASSRGDEQYF.